This is a list of T cell receptor beta chains from one sample in a study of blood T cell repertoires in COVID-19. Sequenced by immunoSEQ multiplex PCR; TCRdb stores in-frame clones only, minus some. Of approximately 11,000 clones listed, around 78% are singletons. The sample taken for sequencing was peripheral blood. These TCRs come from a human donor in a cohort sampled during active COVID-19. CDR3s include the opening cysteine and the closing phenylalanine or tryptophan. A D gene is named only where the DNA matches it firmly. Some rows mark clone size as missing; the rest say once, few, many or name a class of expanded clone.

TRBJ2-3 | - | TRBD2 | TRBV7-9 | TGTGCCAGCAGTGTAGCGGGAGGAGGCGATACGCAGTATTTT | CASSVAGGGDTQYF
TRBJ1-4 | - | - | TRBV11-2 | TGTGCCAGCAGCCCAGGACAGTCGATGTATGAAAAACTGTTTTTT | CASSPGQSMYEKLFF
TRBJ1-3 | once | TRBD1 | TRBV7-9 | TGTGCCAGCAGCTTAAGACCGGGACAGGGGGCAAACACCATATATTTT | CASSLRPGQGANTIYF
TRBJ2-7 | - | - | TRBV19 | TGTGCCAGTAGTATAGATTCCGCGGGACTCCCTTACGAGCAGTACTTC | CASSIDSAGLPYEQYF
TRBJ2-3 | - | TRBD1 | TRBV7-3 | TGTGCCAGCAGCTTAAACCAACCGGGACAGGGGGCAGATACGCAGTATTTT | CASSLNQPGQGADTQYF
TRBJ2-7 | - | TRBD2 | TRBV28 | TGTGCCAGCAGTTCCGGGACTACCCTCTTCTTGGAGCAGTACTTC | CASSSGTTLFLEQYF
TRBJ1-2 | few | - | TRBV27 | TGTGCCAGCAGTTTAAGGTCAGGGGACTATGGCTACACCTTC | CASSLRSGDYGYTF
TRBJ1-3 | - | - | TRBV19 | TGTGCCAGTACCCTAGGGGCTGGAAACACCATATATTTT | CASTLGAGNTIYF
TRBJ2-7 | - | - | TRBV6-5 | TGTGCCAGCAGCTATCGATACGAGCAGTACTTC | CASSYRYEQYF
TRBJ2-1 | once | - | TRBV4-2 | TGTGCCAGCAGCCAAGATCTGGCTAGCCGACCCTACAATGAGCAGTTCTTC | CASSQDLASRPYNEQFF
TRBJ1-1 | - | - | TRBV7-9 | TGTGCCAGCAGCCCTCGAGGCGGGAGTACTGAAGCTTTCTTT | CASSPRGGSTEAFF
TRBJ2-5 | - | TRBD1 | TRBV13 | TGTGCCAGCAGCCACCGTCGAGACAGGGTATCTGGGACCCAGTACTTC | CASSHRRDRVSGTQYF
TRBJ2-5 | few | TRBD1 | TRBV5-4 | TGTGCCAGCAGCGGGCTCCCAGGGGGCTTTGAGACCCAGTACTTC | CASSGLPGGFETQYF
TRBJ2-5 | - | TRBD1 | TRBV20-1 | TGCAGTGCTAGTCAGGGGACAGGGGTGGGAGAGACCCAGTACTTC | CSASQGTGVGETQYF
TRBJ2-7 | - | TRBD1 | TRBV5-8 | TGTGCCAGCCGCGACACAGGGGACTACGAGCAGTACTTC | CASRDTGDYEQYF
TRBJ2-7 | - | TRBD2 | TRBV3-1/TRBV3-2 | TGTGCCAGCAGCCCACTTGTCGGACTAGCGGGGGCCTACGAGCAGTACTTC | CASSPLVGLAGAYEQYF
TRBJ2-3 | - | - | TRBV6-2/TRBV6-3 | TGTGCCAGCAGTTACCCCAACAGGGTTACGCAGTATTTT | CASSYPNRVTQYF
TRBJ2-5 | once | - | TRBV7-6 | TGTGCCAGCAGCGCCGGAGTGGGTCAAGAGACCCAGTACTTC | CASSAGVGQETQYF
TRBJ2-2 | - | TRBD1 | TRBV7-9 | TGTGCCAGCAGCCCCGGACAGGGGAACACCGGGGAGCTGTTTTTT | CASSPGQGNTGELFF
TRBJ1-1 | - | TRBD1 | TRBV5-5 | TGTGCCAGCAGCTTGCTTGAGACAGGGTACACTGAAGCTTTCTTT | CASSLLETGYTEAFF
TRBJ1-1 | medium-sized | TRBD1 | TRBV30 | TGTGCCTGGAGTGACAGGGGGGCTGAAGCTTTCTTT | CAWSDRGAEAFF
TRBJ1-1 | once | - | TRBV15 | TGTGCCACCAGCAGAGATTTAGAAGCTTTCTTT | CATSRDLEAFF
TRBJ1-5 | - | - | TRBV6-5 | TGTGCCAGCAGGGACCCCAGGTCGACGGGGCAGCCCCAGCATTTT | CASRDPRSTGQPQHF
TRBJ2-5 | - | TRBD2 | TRBV6-1 | TGTGCCAGCAGTGAGGTTACTAGCGGGGGGCCTGCTGGGGAGACCCAGTACTTC | CASSEVTSGGPAGETQYF
TRBJ2-3 | - | TRBD2 | TRBV7-2 | TGTGCCAGCAGCCAAATAGCGGGAGGTACAGATACGCAGTATTTT | CASSQIAGGTDTQYF
TRBJ1-5 | - | - | TRBV2 | TGTGCCAGCACTGCTCACAGGGTTGAGGGTCAGCCCCAGCATTTT | CASTAHRVEGQPQHF
TRBJ2-1 | - | - | TRBV25-1 | TGTGCCAGCAGTGTCGGGTTTTATGAGCAGTTCTTC | CASSVGFYEQFF
TRBJ2-7 | - | - | TRBV30 | TGTGCCTGGAGTGCGGGTCCCTCCTACGAGCAGTACTTC | CAWSAGPSYEQYF
TRBJ1-4 | - | TRBD1 | TRBV6-5 | TGTGCCAGCAGTTACTCGGGACAGCGAAATGAAAAACTGTTTTTT | CASSYSGQRNEKLFF
TRBJ1-4 | - | TRBD1 | TRBV6-5 | TGTGCCAGCAGTCCCACCTGGACAGGGAAAAAACTGTTTTTT | CASSPTWTGKKLFF
TRBJ2-1 | once | TRBD1 | TRBV6-2/TRBV6-3 | TGTGCCAGCAGTTGGCAGGGGGTCTCCTACAATGAGCAGTTCTTC | CASSWQGVSYNEQFF
TRBJ1-1 | once | - | TRBV5-1 | TGCGCCAGCAGTACAGAAATGAACACTGAAGCTTTCTTT | CASSTEMNTEAFF
TRBJ1-1 | - | TRBD1 | TRBV3-1/TRBV3-2 | TGTGCCAGCAGCCTCGGACAGGGAGGGACTGAAGCTTTCTTT | CASSLGQGGTEAFF
TRBJ2-3 | - | TRBD2 | TRBV6-2/TRBV6-3 | TGTGCCAGCAGCGCCGGGACTATTCTCACAGATACGCAGTATTTT | CASSAGTILTDTQYF
TRBJ2-7 | - | - | TRBV7-9 | TGTGCCAGCAGCTCTGGGTATGGAGGCCCACTAGAAAGAGAGCAGTACTTC | CASSSGYGGPLEREQYF
TRBJ2-7 | - | TRBD1 | TRBV3-1/TRBV3-2 | TGTGCCAGCAGCCCGGACAGGGCCTACGAGCAGTACTTC | CASSPDRAYEQYF
TRBJ1-1 | - | - | TRBV7-2 | TGTGCCAGCAGCTCAGAGGTGCGGAAAAACACTGAAGCTTTCTTT | CASSSEVRKNTEAFF
TRBJ1-4 | - | - | TRBV12-3/TRBV12-4 | TGTGCCAGCGGACTGCTTGAAAAACTGTTTTTT | CASGLLEKLFF
TRBJ2-1 | - | TRBD2 | TRBV30 | TGTGCCTGGAGTACGACTAGCGGGAGTTGGAGTGAGCAGTTCTTC | CAWSTTSGSWSEQFF
TRBJ1-1 | - | - | TRBV21-1 | TGTGCCAGCAGCCATCCCCCCGGGGAAGGGAGGACCACTGAAGCTTTCTTT | CASSHPPGEGRTTEAFF
TRBJ2-2 | - | - | TRBV19 | TGTGCCAGTAGTGAAGGGAGAATTACGAACACCGGGGAGCTGTTTTTT | CASSEGRITNTGELFF
TRBJ2-7 | - | TRBD1 | TRBV19 | TGTGCCAGTAGTATCGACAGGGGAGCCTACGAGCAGTACTTC | CASSIDRGAYEQYF